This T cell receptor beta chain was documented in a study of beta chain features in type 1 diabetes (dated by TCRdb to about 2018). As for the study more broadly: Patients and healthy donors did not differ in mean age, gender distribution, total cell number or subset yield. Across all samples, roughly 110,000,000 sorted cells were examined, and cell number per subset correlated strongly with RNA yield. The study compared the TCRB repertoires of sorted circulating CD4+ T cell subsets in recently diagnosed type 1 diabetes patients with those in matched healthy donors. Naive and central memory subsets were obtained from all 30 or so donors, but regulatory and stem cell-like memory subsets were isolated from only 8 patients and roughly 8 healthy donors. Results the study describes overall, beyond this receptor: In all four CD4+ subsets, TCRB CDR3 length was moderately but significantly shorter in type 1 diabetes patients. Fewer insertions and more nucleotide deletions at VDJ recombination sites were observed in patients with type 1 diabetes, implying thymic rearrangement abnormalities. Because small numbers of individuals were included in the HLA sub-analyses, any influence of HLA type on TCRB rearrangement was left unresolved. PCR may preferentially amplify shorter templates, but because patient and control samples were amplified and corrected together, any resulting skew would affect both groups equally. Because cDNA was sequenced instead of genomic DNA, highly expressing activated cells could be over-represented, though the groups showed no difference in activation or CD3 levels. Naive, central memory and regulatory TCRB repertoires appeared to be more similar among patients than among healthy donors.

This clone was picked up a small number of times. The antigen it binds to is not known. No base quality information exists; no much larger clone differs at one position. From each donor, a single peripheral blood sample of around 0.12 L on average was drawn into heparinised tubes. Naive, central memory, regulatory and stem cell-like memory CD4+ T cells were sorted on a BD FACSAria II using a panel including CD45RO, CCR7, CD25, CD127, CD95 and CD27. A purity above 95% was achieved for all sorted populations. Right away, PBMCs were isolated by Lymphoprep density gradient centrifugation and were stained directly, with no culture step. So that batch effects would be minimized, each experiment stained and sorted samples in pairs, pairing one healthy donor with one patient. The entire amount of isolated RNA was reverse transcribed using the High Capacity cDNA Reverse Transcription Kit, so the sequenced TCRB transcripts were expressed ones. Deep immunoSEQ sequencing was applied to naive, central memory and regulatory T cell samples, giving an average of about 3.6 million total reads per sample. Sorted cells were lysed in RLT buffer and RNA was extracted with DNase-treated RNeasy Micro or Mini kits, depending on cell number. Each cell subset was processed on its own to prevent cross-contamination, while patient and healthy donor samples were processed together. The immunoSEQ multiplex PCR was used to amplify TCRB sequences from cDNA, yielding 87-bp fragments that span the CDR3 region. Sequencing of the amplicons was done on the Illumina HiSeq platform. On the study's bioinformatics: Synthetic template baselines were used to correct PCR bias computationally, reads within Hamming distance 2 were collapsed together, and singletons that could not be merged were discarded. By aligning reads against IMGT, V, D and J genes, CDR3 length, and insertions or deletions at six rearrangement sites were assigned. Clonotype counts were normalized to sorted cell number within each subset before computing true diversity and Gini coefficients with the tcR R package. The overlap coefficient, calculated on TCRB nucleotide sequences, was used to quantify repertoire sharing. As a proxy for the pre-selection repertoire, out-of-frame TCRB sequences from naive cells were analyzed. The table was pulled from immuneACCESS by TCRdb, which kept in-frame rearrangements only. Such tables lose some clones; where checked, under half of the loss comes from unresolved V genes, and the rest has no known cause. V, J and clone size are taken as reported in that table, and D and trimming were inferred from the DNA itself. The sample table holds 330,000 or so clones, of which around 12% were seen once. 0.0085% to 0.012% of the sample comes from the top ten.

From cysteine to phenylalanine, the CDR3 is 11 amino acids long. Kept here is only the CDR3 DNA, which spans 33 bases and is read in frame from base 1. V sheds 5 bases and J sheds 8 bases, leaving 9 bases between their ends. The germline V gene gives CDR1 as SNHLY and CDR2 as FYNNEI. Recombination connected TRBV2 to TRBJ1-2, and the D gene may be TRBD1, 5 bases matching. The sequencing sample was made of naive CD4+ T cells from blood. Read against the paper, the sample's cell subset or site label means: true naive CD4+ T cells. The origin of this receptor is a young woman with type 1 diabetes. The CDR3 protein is CASSTRGGYTF. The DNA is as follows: TGTGCCAGCAGTACGCGGGGGGGCTACACCTTC. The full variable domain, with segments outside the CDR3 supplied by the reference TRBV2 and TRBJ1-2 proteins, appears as EPEVTQTPSHQVTQMGQEVILRCVPISNHLYFYWYRQILGQKVEFLVSFYNNEISEKSEIFDDQFSVERPDGSNFTLKIRSTKLEDSAMYFCASSTRGGYTFGSGTRLTVV.